These 27 T cell receptor beta chains share one sample of origin, sequenced in a study of OX40 agonist ivuxolimab in advanced cancers. This table comes from immunoSEQ multiplex PCR, and its TCRdb copy is limited to in-frame clones, with some not included. This sample has 50,000 to 80,000 clones, with approximately 84% found just once. This specimen was CD4+ or CD8+ T cells sorted from blood, taken in a trial of the OX40 agonist ivuxolimab. The receptors were sampled from an adult with an advanced solid tumor such as melanoma, head and neck, liver or kidney cancer.

The V gene is TRBV6-5, the J gene TRBJ2-1, with a weak D call TRBD1 (6 bases). V was clipped by 4 bases and J by 3 bases, with 10 bases between them. CDR1 and CDR2 from the germline V gene are MNHEY and SVGAGI. This CDR3 contains 14 residues. CDR3 sequence (DNA): TGTGCCAGCAGTTTAGGGGGTCTCTACAATGAGCAGTTCTTC. Translating gives CASSLGGLYNEQFF.

The V call is TRBV9, the J call TRBJ2-5, with 15 bases aligning to TRBD2. Germline CDR1 and CDR2: SGDLS and YYNGEE. The CDR3 is 19 amino acids. V lost 3 bases and J lost 1; bases outside the gene matches: 10. CDR3 loop: CASSASGTSGRRSQETQYF. CDR3 sequence (DNA): TGTGCCAGCAGCGCGAGCGGGACTAGCGGGAGGAGGTCCCAAGAGACCCAGTACTTC.

This sequence joins TRBV14 and TRBJ2-1, with 7 bases matching TRBD1. Germline trimming cut 4 bases from V and 5 bases from J; bases unmatched to any gene: 8. This CDR3 region has 15 residues. Looked up from germline, CDR1 is SGHDN and CDR2 is FVKESK. In nucleotides, the CDR3 is TGTGCCAGCAGCCCACAGGGGAGAGGAAACAATGAGCAGTTCTTC. Translated: CASSPQGRGNNEQFF.

The gene calls are TRBV5-4 and TRBJ1-1, with TRBD1 identical over 10 bases. Trimming cost V 3 bases and J 4 bases; bases outside gene matches: 3. The germline V gene encodes CDR1 SGHNT and CDR2 YYREEE (reference sequence). The CDR3 is 14 amino acids. As DNA, the CDR3 is TGTGCCAGCAGCTGGGGGACAGGGGTCACTGAAGCTTTCTTT. Protein sequence: CASSWGTGVTEAFF.

The V call is TRBV7-3, the J call TRBJ2-2; 7 positions agree with TRBD1. The junction had 5 bases not matched to a gene; V was cut back by 5 bases and J by 5 bases. This CDR3 is 14 amino acids long. Per the germline V gene, CDR1 is SGHTA and CDR2 is FQGTGA. The CDR3 nucleotides are TGTGCCAGCAGCCCCACGGACAGGACCGGGGAGCTGTTTTTT. Protein: CASSPTDRTGELFF.

The chain has TRBV6-1 and TRBJ2-4; D uncertain. Per the germline V gene, CDR1 is MNHNS and CDR2 is SASEGT. This CDR3 is 13 amino acids long. Trimming removed 4 bases from V and 5 bases from J, with 9 bases in between. As DNA, the CDR3 is TGTGCCAGCAGTGGAGGTAGAGAAAACATTCAGTACTTC. Translation gives CASSGGRENIQYF.

V gene TRBV5-1 combines with J gene TRBJ2-5, with D possibly being TRBD1 (5 bases). V was pared by 2 bases and J by 5 bases, with 13 bases between. Germline-derived CDR1 and CDR2 are SGHRS and YFSETQ. The CDR3 has 14 residues. The CDR3 spells CASSLGQGGETQYF. The CDR3 coding sequence is TGCGCCAGCAGCTTAGGGCAGGGTGGGGAGACCCAGTACTTC.

The chain employs TRBV5-6 and TRBJ1-2; 8 bases map to TRBD1. V lost 4 bases to trimming and J lost 7 bases; unmatched junction nucleotides: 3. Germline assignment: CDR1 SGHDT and CDR2 YYEEEE. The CDR3 has 12 residues. The CDR3 coding sequence is TGTGCCAGCAGCCCTACAGGGGGTGGCTACACCTTC. As protein: CASSPTGGGYTF.

Written as DNA, the CDR3 is TGTGCCAGCAGCTCGGGACTAGCGGGGGTCACAGATACGCAGTATTTT. This codes for CASSSGLAGVTDTQYF. The chain employs TRBV5-4 and TRBJ2-3, with 14 bases fitting TRBD2. The ends lost 3 bases at V and 2 bases at J; junction bases unmatched: 2. Germline CDR1 is SGHNT and CDR2 is YYREEE (reference sequence). The CDR3 extends over 16 amino acids.

The CDR3 region has the DNA TGTGCCAGCAGCTTAGGCGACAGGGGAAGGGAAGAGACCCAGTACTTC. Its protein product is CASSLGDRGREETQYF. J is TRBJ2-5 and V is TRBV7-2; 8 bases fit TRBD1. Trimming removed 1 base from V and 3 bases from J; junction bases left unmatched: 7. Germline assignment: CDR1 SGHTA and CDR2 FQGNSA. This CDR3 has 16 residues.

The rearrangement uses TRBV19 and TRBJ2-7; 7 bases fit TRBD2. Germline CDR1 LNHDA, CDR2 SQIVND (reference sequence). The CDR3 runs 14 residues. The junction had 2 bases not matched to a gene; V was cut back by 1 base and J by 2 bases. CDR3 in amino acids: CASSIGEGAYEQYF. In DNA, the CDR3 is TGTGCCAGTAGTATAGGGGAGGGAGCCTACGAGCAGTACTTC.

The rearrangement joins TRBV10-3 to TRBJ2-7; TRBD1 aligns across 7 bases. The CDR3 has 13 amino acids. Trimming took 7 bases from V and 3 from J; bases not matched to a gene: 6. From germline, CDR1 is ENHRY and CDR2 SYGVKD. The CDR3 DNA reads TGTGCCATCACCGGGGACAGTCTCTACGAGCAGTACTTC. Its translation: CAITGDSLYEQYF.

The rearrangement joins TRBV6-6 to TRBJ1-5; no definite D call. Trimming shortened V by 2 bases and J by 5 bases, and 7 bases separated the two germline ends. CDR1 and CDR2 from the germline V gene are MNHNY and SVGAGI (reference sequence). The CDR3 runs to 13 residues. The DNA for the CDR3 is TGTGCCAGCAGTTACGTCGGTGATCAGCCCCAGCATTTT. It specifies CASSYVGDQPQHF.

This rearrangement joins TRBV7-9 to TRBJ1-1; no reliable D call. The ends were cut back, 2 bases at V and 0 bases at J, with 10 bases in the middle. This CDR3 contains 15 residues. CDR1 SEHNR and CDR2 FQNEAQ come from the germline V gene (reference sequence). CDR3 in DNA: TGTGCCAGCAGCTTAAGCGAACACTTGAACACTGAAGCTTTCTTT. As protein: CASSLSEHLNTEAFF.

This clone was seen a handful of times. The CDR3 DNA is TGTGCCAGCAGCGCCATGACAGATTACATGAACACTGAAGCTTTCTTT. It specifies CASSAMTDYMNTEAFF. The chain links TRBV21-1 to TRBJ1-1; the table's D call, TRBD1, was not checked against the DNA. TRBV21-1 is a pseudogene segment. The length of the CDR3 is 16 residues.

The J gene is TRBJ2-3, the V gene TRBV19, with unresolved D. Germline V gives CDR1 LNHDA, CDR2 SQIVND (reference sequence). The ends were cut back, 5 bases at V and 1 base at J, with 13 bases in the middle. The CDR3 is made up of 15 amino acids. The CDR3: CASSLPSSGTDTQYF. In nucleotides, the CDR3 is TGTGCCAGTAGTCTACCTTCCTCCGGCACAGATACGCAGTATTTT.

The chain uses TRBV5-1 and TRBJ1-6; no clear D. Trimming shortened V by 4 bases and J by 5 bases, and 16 bases separated the two germline ends. This CDR3 has 16 amino acids. Germline lookup yields CDR1 SGHRS and CDR2 YFSETQ. The CDR3 sequence is CASSLGHSRDNSPLHF. CDR3 sequence (DNA): TGCGCCAGCAGCCTTGGGCACAGCCGAGATAATTCACCCCTCCACTTT.

The chain combines TRBV6-5 with TRBJ1-2; D possibly corresponds to TRBD1 (6 bases). Germline V CDR1 and CDR2: MNHEY, SVGAGI. This CDR3 has 14 residues. Trimming removed 5 bases at V and 6 bases at J, with 16 bases between. The CDR3 DNA follows: TGTGCCAGCAGTCCCCAGTGGGCAGGGGATGGCTACACCTTC. Protein product: CASSPQWAGDGYTF.

The J gene is TRBJ2-7, the V gene TRBV5-5; TRBD1 agrees at 8 bases. V gave up 5 bases and J gave up 2 bases; unmatched junction bases: 12. Germline V gives CDR1 SGHKS, CDR2 YYEKEE (reference sequence). This CDR3 contains 16 residues. CDR3 protein: CASSRQAAQGAYEQYF. DNA for the CDR3: TGTGCCAGCAGTCGACAAGCGGCACAGGGGGCCTACGAGCAGTACTTC.

J is TRBJ1-6 and V is TRBV19, with unresolved D. V was pared by 5 bases and J by 10 bases, with 12 bases between. The CDR3 spans 13 residues. The germline V gene encodes CDR1 LNHDA and CDR2 SQIVND (reference sequence). The CDR3 sequence is CASSPHLASPLHF. The CDR3 region has the DNA TGTGCCAGTAGTCCTCACCTAGCATCACCCCTCCACTTT.

This sequence joins TRBV7-2 and TRBJ2-7; 10 positions match TRBD2. The CDR3 runs to 15 residues. The V and J ends lost 2 bases and 6 bases, in that order; junction bases with no gene match: 7. Germline V gene sequence: CDR1 SGHTA, CDR2 FQGNSA. This chain's CDR3 is CASSLRLAGVGEQYF. For the CDR3, the DNA is TGTGCCAGCAGCTTACGGCTAGCGGGAGTGGGCGAGCAGTACTTC. The variable domain in full, completed from reference TRBV7-2 and TRBJ2-7, reads GAGVSQSPSNKVTEKGKDVELRCDPISGHTALYWYRQSLGQGLEFLIYFQGNSAPDKSGLPSDRFSAERTGGSVSTLTIQRTQQEDSAVYLCASSLRLAGVGEQYFGPGTRLTVT.

The chain links TRBV7-3 to TRBJ2-3; TRBD1 matches at 8 bases. After removal of 2 bases from V and 4 bases from J, the junction contained 14 bases not matched to a gene. Germline V gives CDR1 SGHTA, CDR2 FQGTGA. The CDR3 loop spans 18 amino acids. The CDR3 sequence is CASSLSGQVFTGADTQYF. The CDR3 coding sequence is TGTGCCAGCAGCTTATCGGGACAGGTCTTCACCGGCGCAGATACGCAGTATTTT.

This clone was recorded once. V usage is TRBV7-2 and J usage is TRBJ1-1, with 10 bases matching TRBD1. V shed 5 bases and J 4 bases; nucleotides not matched to a gene: 13. From germline, CDR1 is SGHTA and CDR2 FQGNSA. CDR3 length: 17 amino acids. For the CDR3, the DNA is TGTGCCAGCAGCCATACCGGGACAGGGGCGTGGGTCACTGAAGCTTTCTTT. Its protein is CASSHTGTGAWVTEAFF.

This clone was observed once. The chain has TRBV27 and TRBJ1-2; D is unresolved. The CDR3 loop spans 14 amino acids. Germline-derived CDR1 and CDR2 are MNHEY and SMNVEV (reference sequence). The germline V and J ends were trimmed by 0 bases and 6 bases, with 11 bases remaining between them. The CDR3 nucleotides read TGTGCCAGCAGTTTATCGTGGGGTGTAGATGGCTACACCTTC. Protein: CASSLSWGVDGYTF.

The rearrangement links TRBV9 to TRBJ2-1; D gene ambiguous. This CDR3 region has 16 residues. Germline CDR1 reads SGDLS; CDR2 reads YYNGEE. V lost 0 bases, J lost 8 bases, and 18 bases lay in between. The chain's CDR3 is CASSVGWTTTFDEQFF. CDR3 coding DNA: TGTGCCAGCAGCGTAGGTTGGACCACGACTTTCGATGAGCAGTTCTTC. The whole variable domain, filled in from reference TRBV9 and TRBJ2-1, reads DSGVTQTPKHLITATGQRVTLRCSPRSGDLSVYWYQQSLDQGLQFLIQYYNGEERAKGNILERFSAQQFPDLHSELNLSSLELGDSALYFCASSVGWTTTFDEQFFGPGTRLTVL.

This chain joins TRBV19 and TRBJ2-1, with 10 bases matching TRBD1. CDR3 length: 15 amino acids. Germline V gene data show CDR1 as LNHDA and CDR2 as SQIVND (reference sequence). The V and J ends lost 5 bases and 3 bases, in that order; junction bases with no gene match: 4. The CDR3: CASSPRDRGYNEQFF. DNA for the CDR3: TGTGCCAGTAGTCCCCGGGACAGGGGCTACAATGAGCAGTTCTTC. Drawing the rest from reference TRBV19 and TRBJ2-1, the complete variable domain is DGGITQSPKYLFRKEGQNVTLSCEQNLNHDAMYWYRQDPGQGLRLIYYSQIVNDFQKGDIAEGYSVSREKKESFPLTVTSAQKNPTAFYLCASSPRDRGYNEQFFGPGTRLTVL.

CDR3: CATFGFYYEQYF. CDR3 bases: TGTGCCACCTTTGGGTTTTACTACGAGCAGTACTTC. This chain links TRBV6-5 with TRBJ2-7; D remains ambiguous. Germline V gene lookup returns CDR1 MNHEY and CDR2 SVGAGI. The V and J ends lost 10 bases and 3 bases respectively, with 13 bases between them. CDR3 size: 12 residues.